This T cell receptor beta chain derives from a study of cytomegalovirus exposure and HLA in healthy donors. Study-wide findings and caveats: Follow-up analysis later connected one missense variant in DCLRE1C with trimming of TCR beta V- and J-genes. The productive fraction for most TCR beta V segments was about 90% or about 30% in an earlier analysis.

Germline V gene lookup returns CDR1 LNHDA and CDR2 SQIVND (reference sequence). V gave up 7 bases and J gave up 3 bases, with 21 bases separating them. The CDR3 spans 17 residues. Note on this clone: No antigen is known for it.

Researchers ran the PCR with 60 Vbeta and 13 Jbeta primers. This table comes from immunoSEQ multiplex PCR, and its TCRdb copy is limited to in-frame clones, with some not included. The sample contains about 120,000 clones, around 75% of which appear only once. This clonotype originated in a woman in her twenties or thirties in good health and CMV-seronegative. This chain connects TRBV19 to TRBJ2-2; a possible D gene is TRBD2 (6 bases). Material for sequencing was PBMCs. The CDR3 reads CASNGGYSNRDTGELFF. CDR3 nucleotides: TGTGCCAGTAACGGAGGGTATTCGAATAGGGACACCGGGGAGCTGTTTTTT.